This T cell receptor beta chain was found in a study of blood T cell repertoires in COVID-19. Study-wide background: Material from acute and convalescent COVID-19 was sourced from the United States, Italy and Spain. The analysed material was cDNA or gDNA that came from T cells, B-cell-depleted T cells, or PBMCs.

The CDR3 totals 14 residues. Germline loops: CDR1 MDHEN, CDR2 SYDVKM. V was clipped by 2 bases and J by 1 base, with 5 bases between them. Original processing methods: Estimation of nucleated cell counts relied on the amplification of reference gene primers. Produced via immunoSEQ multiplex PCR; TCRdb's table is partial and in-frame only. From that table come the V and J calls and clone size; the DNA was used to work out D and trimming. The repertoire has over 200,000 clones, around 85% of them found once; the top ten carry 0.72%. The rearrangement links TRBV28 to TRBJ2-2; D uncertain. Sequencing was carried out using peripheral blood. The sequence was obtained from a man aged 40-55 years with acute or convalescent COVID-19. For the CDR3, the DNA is TGTGCCAGCAGTTTAGGCGGGAACACCGGGGAGCTGTTTTTT. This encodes CASSLGGNTGELFF. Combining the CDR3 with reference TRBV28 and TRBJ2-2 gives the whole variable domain DVKVTQSSRYLVKRTGEKVFLECVQDMDHENMFWYRQDPGLGLRLIYFSYDVKMKEKGDIPEGYSVSREKKERFSLILESASTNQTSMYLCASSLGGNTGELFFGEGSRLTVL.